This TCR beta chain was documented in a study of PD-1 blockade in classical Hodgkin lymphoma. Study conclusions and caveats: Newly diagnosed patients were reported to start with lower TCR diversity than healthy donors.

Generated by immunoSEQ multiplex PCR, the TCRdb table keeps only in-frame clones and is missing some. The sample includes around 19,000 clones, approximately 90% of them seen just once. The CDR3 contains 13 residues. The germline V gene encodes CDR1 MNHNY and CDR2 SVGAGI (reference sequence). J lost 8 bases, V lost 6 bases, and 8 bases had no gene match. Each and every patient relapsed after autologous stem cell transplantation, and patients got differing brentuximab vedotin exposure. About this clone: The antigen is undetermined.

The sequence came from a human donor with classical Hodgkin lymphoma. Sequencing used peripheral blood mononuclear cells (PBMCs), obtained before the second cycle of nivolumab. The chain recombines TRBV6-6 with TRBJ1-2; TRBD1 aligns across 8 bases. The CDR3, as DNA: TGTGCCAGCAGAGGGCAGGGGGCGATAGGCTACACCTTC. Its translation: CASRGQGAIGYTF.